The 8 T cell receptor beta chains below were found in one sample sequenced in a study of response to subunit inactivated influenza vaccine. In TCRdb, the RT-PCR reads were re-called with MiXCR into one record per CDR3 protein. The sample consists of about 780,000 distinct CDR3 sequences, around 18% of them appearing once. Sequenced here: PBMCs from blood, sampled approximately 5 days after vaccination. These receptors came from a man aged 45-65 years who received an inactivated influenza vaccine.

This chain uses TRBV7-2 with TRBJ2-1; D call uncertain. V lost 3 bases and J 4 bases, leaving 13 bases between the germline ends. The CDR3 is 15 amino acids. Germline values: CDR1 SGHTA, CDR2 FQGNSA. In DNA form, the CDR3 reads TGTGCCAGCAGCTTGGCCCCCGGACCTTACAATGAGCAGTTCTTC. It is translated as CASSLAPGPYNEQFF. Looking up the rest from reference TRBV7-2 and TRBJ2-1 gives the full variable domain: GAGVSQSPSNKVTEKGKDVELRCDPISGHTALYWYRQSLGQGLEFLIYFQGNSAPDKSGLPSDRFSAERTGGSVSTLTIQRTQQEDSAVYLCASSLAPGPYNEQFFGPGTRLTVL.

This clonotype was recorded a few times. The chain combines TRBV12-3 or TRBV12-4 with TRBJ2-1, with 10 bases identical to TRBD2. The CDR3 contains 17 residues. J was trimmed by 7 bases and V by 7 bases; bases with no gene match: 16. The CDR3 DNA follows: TGTGCCAGCAACGATAGGTCTAGCGGGAGAAATTTTAATGAGCAGTTCTTC. As protein: CASNDRSSGRNFNEQFF.

The rearrangement links TRBV7-9 to TRBJ2-5; D ambiguous. Germline CDR1 reads SEHNR; CDR2 reads FQNEAQ (reference sequence). The CDR3 length is 14 residues. With 2 bases removed from V and 5 bases from J, the gap between germline ends came to 12 bases. The CDR3 DNA reads TGTGCCAGCAGCTTAAGGACGGCTGCTGAGACCCAGTACTTC. Protein product: CASSLRTAAETQYF.

The rearrangement links TRBV20-1 to TRBJ2-5; no clear D gene. The germline V gene encodes CDR1 DFQATT and CDR2 SNEGSKA (reference sequence). V was trimmed by 3 bases and J by 3 bases, leaving 8 bases between them. This CDR3 is built from 12 residues. Here the CDR3 DNA reads TGCAGTGCTAGTCTCGAGGAAGAGACCCAGTACTTC. This translates into CSASLEEETQYF.

Concerning this clonotype itself: A read error may explain this, as a much larger clone is one base away. This chain connects TRBV5-1 to TRBJ2-7; D unclear. From germline, CDR1 is SGHRS and CDR2 YFSETQ. V was shortened by 0 bases and J by 0 bases, with 7 bases between the two germline ends. The CDR3 is 14 residues long. The CDR3 bases are TGCGCCAGCAGCTTGGATGTGCTCTCCTACGAGCAGTACTTC. This codes for CASSLDVLSYEQYF.

Only a few counts were recorded for this clonotype. This chain uses TRBV4-3 with TRBJ2-2; the match to TRBD1 covers 10 bases. V dropped 0 bases and J dropped 4; count of bases not matched to a gene: 2. The germline V gene encodes CDR1 LGHNA and CDR2 YSLEER. The CDR3 consists of 16 residues. CDR3 sequence reads: CASSQDGTGVTGELFF. For the CDR3, the DNA is TGCGCCAGCAGCCAAGACGGGACAGGGGTCACCGGGGAGCTGTTTTTT.

A few counts support this clonotype. The chain employs TRBV12-3 or TRBV12-4 and TRBJ2-2; D gene uncertain. V lost 3 bases and J 1 base, leaving 6 bases between the germline ends. The CDR3 spans 14 residues. CDR3: CASSFSMNTGELFF. CDR3 nucleotides: TGTGCCAGCAGTTTTTCCATGAACACCGGGGAGCTGTTTTTT.

This clonotype was picked up a small number of times. The chain recombines TRBV12-3 or TRBV12-4 with TRBJ2-1; 8 bases are shared with TRBD2. Trimming removed 3 bases from V and 5 bases from J; junction bases left unmatched: 6. The CDR3 totals 15 residues. For the CDR3, the DNA is TGTGCCAGCAGTTTTCAACTAGCGGTAAACAATGAGCAGTTCTTC. Encoded protein: CASSFQLAVNNEQFF.